The 28 T cell receptor beta chains given below trace back to one sample, sequenced in a study of long-term antiretroviral therapy in people with HIV. The assay used was immunoSEQ (version v3.0), run at survey level. Measured with immunoSEQ multiplex PCR; TCRdb has only the in-frame clones, and not every one. This table holds tens of thousands of clones, 90% to 95% found once. The sample in question was unsorted PBMCs, obtained 3.7 years after starting antiretroviral therapy. These receptors all come from a woman aged 45-65 years with HIV.

V usage is TRBV9 and J usage is TRBJ2-3; 9 bases map to TRBD1. CDR3 length equals 15 residues. Germline CDR1 SGDLS, CDR2 YYNGEE. Unmatched junction bases numbered 1, after V lost 0 bases and J lost 2 bases. The chain's CDR3 is CASSVGTGVTDTQYF. The CDR3 DNA reads TGTGCCAGCAGCGTAGGGACAGGGGTCACAGATACGCAGTATTTT.

This chain links TRBV5-6 with TRBJ1-6; weak D call: TRBD1 (6 bases). This CDR3 has 14 residues. CDR1 SGHDT and CDR2 YYEEEE come from the germline V gene. V was shortened by 5 bases and J by 10 bases, with 16 bases between the two germline ends. CDR3 nucleotide sequence: TGTGCCAGCAGATCGGACGGGGGCGAGTCACCCCTCCACTTT. Translation: CASRSDGGESPLHF.

The rearrangement links TRBV19 to TRBJ2-2, with unresolved D. This CDR3 region has 11 residues. Germline V CDR1 and CDR2: LNHDA, SQIVND (reference sequence). The V end lost 3 bases, the J end lost 6 bases, and 2 bases lay between the germline ends. The DNA for the CDR3 is TGTGCCAGTAGTATCTCCGGGGAGCTGTTTTTT. Its protein product is CASSISGELFF.

This rearrangement joins TRBV7-3 to TRBJ1-1; D possibly corresponds to TRBD1 (5 bases). V gave up 0 bases and J gave up 4 bases, with 12 bases separating them. The CDR3 loop spans 15 amino acids. The germline gives CDR1 SGHTA, CDR2 FQGTGA. This CDR3 reads CASSLTGGSLTEAFF. The DNA for the CDR3 is TGTGCCAGCAGCTTAACTGGGGGGTCGCTCACTGAAGCTTTCTTT.

The chain links TRBV5-1 to TRBJ1-2, with D perhaps matching TRBD1 (6 bases). This CDR3 region has 16 residues. Germline V gives CDR1 SGHRS, CDR2 YFSETQ. Trimming cost V 0 bases and J 4 bases, with 16 bases left between them. The CDR3 DNA reads as TGCGCCAGCAGCTTGGTCGGACAGCCGACTACCTATGGCTACACCTTC. Translated, it gives CASSLVGQPTTYGYTF. The whole variable domain, remainder taken from reference TRBV5-1 and TRBJ1-2, is KAGVTQTPRYLIKTRGQQVTLSCSPISGHRSVSWYQQTPGQGLQFLFEYFSETQRNKGNFPGRFSGRQFSNSRSEMNVSTLELGDSALYLCASSLVGQPTTYGYTFGSGTRLTVV.

This clone was seen a handful of times. V is TRBV5-6 and J is TRBJ2-7; D may correspond to TRBD1 or TRBD2 (5 bases each). The CDR3 consists of 18 residues. Germline lookup yields CDR1 SGHDT and CDR2 YYEEEE. Trimming removed 0 bases from V and 5 bases from J, with 24 bases in between. In DNA, the CDR3 is TGTGCCAGCAGCTTGGTAGCTGCGACCGGGACGAGGTGGGACGAGCAGTACTTC. This gives the protein CASSLVAATGTRWDEQYF.

The chain couples TRBV7-2 to TRBJ1-3; 8 bases align to TRBD1. The V gene end was trimmed by 5 bases and the J gene end by 0 bases; junction bases not matched to a gene: 6. The CDR3 sequence is 16 residues long. Germline V gene lookup returns CDR1 SGHTA and CDR2 FQGNSA. The DNA of the CDR3 is TGTGCCAGCAGCGTCCGACAGGGGAGCTCTGGAAACACCATATATTTT. Protein sequence: CASSVRQGSSGNTIYF.

This clone has just one count. The chain uses TRBV6-6 and TRBJ2-5, with D perhaps given as TRBD1 or TRBD2 (5 bases each). The V gene lost 0 bases and the J gene lost 1 base, with 6 bases spanning the gap. The CDR3 loop spans 14 amino acids. Germline values: CDR1 MNHNY, CDR2 SVGAGI (reference sequence). The CDR3 coding sequence is TGTGCCAGCAGTTACTCGGGACGCCAAGAGACCCAGTACTTC. As protein: CASSYSGRQETQYF.

V gene TRBV18 combines with J gene TRBJ1-3; weak D call: TRBD1 (6 bases). The germline gives CDR1 KGHSH, CDR2 LQKENI. The V gene lost 3 bases and the J gene lost 0 bases, with 12 bases spanning the gap. The CDR3 extends over 16 amino acids. The CDR3: CASSPGGPDSGNTIYF. DNA for the CDR3: TGTGCCAGCTCACCTGGGGGGCCAGACTCTGGAAACACCATATATTTT.

V gene TRBV11-2 combines with J gene TRBJ2-1, with 11 positions matching TRBD1. V shed 5 bases and J 5 bases; nucleotides not matched to a gene: 5. CDR3 length equals 15 residues. CDR1 and CDR2 (germline): SGHAT, FQNNGV. DNA for the CDR3: TGTGCCAGCAGCGTAGGGACAGGGGGGGACAATGAGCAGTTCTTC. Translation: CASSVGTGGDNEQFF.

V gene TRBV30 combines with J gene TRBJ2-5; D uncertain. Trimming stripped 4 bases from V and 5 bases from J, with 14 bases between. The CDR3 extends over 13 amino acids. Per germline, CDR1 GTSNPN and CDR2 SVGIG (reference sequence). The CDR3 region has the DNA TGTGCCTGGATGCGTCCCCACGGGGAGACCCAGTACTTC. Protein: CAWMRPHGETQYF.

In its sample, this clone was seen once. The chain's CDR3 is CASGARGPSSYEQYF. In nucleotides, the CDR3 is TGTGCTAGTGGTGCCAGGGGGCCGAGCTCCTACGAGCAGTACTTC. This chain uses TRBV12-5 with TRBJ2-7, with 8 positions matching TRBD1. Germline V gives CDR1 LGHNT, CDR2 FRNRAP. V was pared by 5 bases and J by 0 bases, with 6 bases of the junction left unmatched. The CDR3 contains 15 residues.

This clone came up a few times. This same CDR3 is encoded by further DNA sequences in the sample. V gene TRBV7-2 combines with J gene TRBJ2-3, with unresolved D. CDR3 length: 15 residues. Germline V gives CDR1 SGHTA, CDR2 FQGNSA. Trimming removed 1 base from V and 2 bases from J, with 10 bases in between. The CDR3 nucleotides are TGTGCCAGCAGCTTAGGACTGGGCCTCACAGATACGCAGTATTTT. It encodes CASSLGLGLTDTQYF.

The chain uses TRBV30 and TRBJ1-1; the D is unclear. From germline, CDR1 is GTSNPN and CDR2 SVGIG (reference sequence). With 5 bases removed from V and 11 bases from J, the gap between germline ends came to 21 bases. This CDR3 has 13 residues. CDR3 DNA sequence: TGTGCCTGGGACCAAGGCACTGCAGGCCCCGCTTTCTTT. It is translated as CAWDQGTAGPAFF.

The chain couples TRBV27 to TRBJ2-2, with TRBD2 matching over 8 bases. The CDR3 contains 17 residues. CDR1 and CDR2 (germline): MNHEY, SMNVEV (reference sequence). V lost 8 bases to trimming and J lost 5 bases; unmatched junction nucleotides: 16. The DNA for the CDR3 is TGTGCCAGCGCCTGGGAGCGGGGGACTCTATCAACCGGGGAGCTGTTTTTT. This codes for CASAWERGTLSTGELFF.

This chain connects TRBV7-9 to TRBJ2-7, with a weak D call TRBD1 (5 bases). The CDR3 has 14 amino acids. From germline, CDR1 is SEHNR and CDR2 FQNEAQ (reference sequence). Between the trimmed V and J ends, which lost 2 bases and 5 bases, there was a span of 13 bases. CDR3 amino acids: CASSLSQGPHEQYF. The CDR3, as DNA: TGTGCCAGCAGCTTATCTCAGGGTCCCCACGAGCAGTACTTC.

This chain links TRBV18 with TRBJ2-4; TRBD2 is a possible D gene (6 bases). The CDR3 runs 14 residues. Trimming left V 0 bases short and J 6 bases short, with 9 bases between. Per germline, CDR1 KGHSH and CDR2 LQKENI. CDR3 amino acids: CASSPPAGGNIQYF. The DNA of the CDR3 is TGTGCCAGCTCACCACCAGCCGGGGGAAACATTCAGTACTTC.

This clone came up once. The chain couples TRBV5-1 to TRBJ2-1; 9 positions match TRBD2. V dropped 0 bases and J dropped 5; count of bases not matched to a gene: 3. Germline-derived CDR1 and CDR2 are SGHRS and YFSETQ. The CDR3 consists of 15 residues. The CDR3 protein is CASSLVPSGDNEQFF. The CDR3 nucleotides are TGCGCCAGCAGCTTGGTGCCTAGCGGGGACAATGAGCAGTTCTTC. The full variable domain, completed using reference TRBV5-1 and TRBJ2-1, is KAGVTQTPRYLIKTRGQQVTLSCSPISGHRSVSWYQQTPGQGLQFLFEYFSETQRNKGNFPGRFSGRQFSNSRSEMNVSTLELGDSALYLCASSLVPSGDNEQFFGPGTRLTVL.

This sequence joins TRBV6-1 and TRBJ2-5; 7 bases are shared with TRBD1. This CDR3 has 14 amino acids. The V and J ends lost 6 bases and 2 bases, in that order; junction bases with no gene match: 6. Germline V lookup: CDR1 MNHNS, CDR2 SASEGT. CDR3 nucleotide sequence: TGTGCCAGCAGCCAGGGACAGTCACAAGAGACCCAGTACTTC. Protein product: CASSQGQSQETQYF.

This chain connects TRBV7-8 to TRBJ2-2; D ambiguous. Deletions cut 2 bases from V and 5 bases from J, with 15 bases between. This CDR3 has 16 amino acids. The germline CDR1 and CDR2 sequences are SGHVS and FQNEAQ. The CDR3 loop is CASSLLISLITGELFF. The CDR3 DNA follows: TGTGCCAGCAGCTTATTGATTAGCCTTATAACCGGGGAGCTGTTTTTT.

The genes are TRBV7-9 and TRBJ2-7; TRBD1 might be the D (6 bases). The germline CDR1 and CDR2 sequences are SEHNR and FQNEAQ (reference sequence). Trimming cost V 5 bases and J 7 bases, with 12 bases left between them. The CDR3 runs to 12 residues. The CDR3 region is CASSPGVWEQYF. The DNA of the CDR3 is TGTGCCAGCAGCCCAGGGGTCTGGGAGCAGTACTTC.

The chain links TRBV7-3 to TRBJ2-1; TRBD2 matches 11 bases. CDR1 is SGHTA, CDR2 FQGTGA, per germline. V lost 5 bases to trimming and J lost 0 bases; unmatched junction nucleotides: 6. The CDR3 has 17 residues. Here the CDR3 reads CASSALAGGRSYNEQFF. The CDR3 nucleotides are TGTGCCAGCAGCGCCCTAGCGGGGGGCCGCTCCTACAATGAGCAGTTCTTC.

The genes are TRBV7-3 and TRBJ2-1, with D uncertain. The CDR3 length is 15 residues. V shed 3 bases and J shed 4 bases, with 13 bases lying between them. Germline CDR1 and CDR2: SGHTA and FQGTGA. CDR3 in amino acids: CASSFDDMPYNEQFF. The CDR3 DNA follows: TGTGCCAGCAGCTTTGACGATATGCCGTACAATGAGCAGTTCTTC.

The chain carries TRBV7-3 and TRBJ2-1, with D perhaps matching TRBD1 or TRBD2 (5 bases each). Germline CDR1 and CDR2: SGHTA and FQGTGA. There are 13 residues in the CDR3. Trimming removed 1 base from V and 10 bases from J, with 11 bases in between. CDR3 loop: CASSLNGAREQFF. In nucleotides, the CDR3 is TGTGCCAGCAGCTTAAACGGGGCCCGCGAGCAGTTCTTC.

The chain combines TRBV7-6 with TRBJ1-6; no definite D call. The CDR3 covers 15 residues. V was shortened by 1 base and J by 9 bases, with 13 bases between the two germline ends. Germline CDR1 SGHVS, CDR2 FNYEAQ. As DNA, the CDR3 is TGTGCCAGCAGCTTAGGAGCAGGTTTACGTTCACCCCTCCACTTT. Its translation is CASSLGAGLRSPLHF.

This rearrangement joins TRBV5-1 to TRBJ1-5; unclear D gene. In germline, CDR1 is SGHRS, CDR2 YFSETQ. This CDR3 is 15 amino acids long. V gave up 1 base and J gave up 2 bases, with 10 bases separating them. The CDR3 spells CASSLSTGGNQPQHF. CDR3 bases: TGCGCCAGCAGCTTGTCGACGGGAGGCAATCAGCCCCAGCATTTT.

The gene calls are TRBV19 and TRBJ1-5; 10 bases fit TRBD1. The CDR3 loop spans 13 amino acids. V shed 9 bases and J 5 bases; nucleotides not matched to a gene: 4. Germline V CDR1 and CDR2: LNHDA, SQIVND (reference sequence). Here the CDR3 reads CASGTGVYQPQHF. The CDR3 DNA reads TGTGCCAGCGGGACAGGGGTTTATCAGCCCCAGCATTTT.

The chain recombines TRBV6-4 with TRBJ2-3; D call uncertain. The length of the CDR3 is 14 residues. Trimming removed 6 bases at V and 2 bases at J, with 12 bases between. Germline CDR1 is MRHNA and CDR2 is SNTAGT. CDR3 sequence reads: CASSADWNTDTQYF. CDR3 sequence (DNA): TGTGCCAGCAGCGCCGACTGGAACACAGATACGCAGTATTTT.